Presented here are 27 T cell receptor beta chains from one specimen sequenced in a study of identical twins. MiXCR, run by TCRdb on the 5' RACE reads, gives a single entry per CDR3 protein. Among 540,000 or so distinct CDR3 sequences, about 20% were seen once, and the ten largest hold more than 0.4%. The data also belong to a second study, concerning yellow fever vaccine responses in identical twins.

Specimen: CD4+ T cells sorted from blood. The receptors were sampled from a woman younger than 30 in good health.

This clonotype was seen a handful of times. V usage is TRBV5-1 and J usage is TRBJ2-1; D is uncertain. V lost 5 bases and J lost 6, with 6 bases in between. The CDR3 loop spans 11 amino acids. Germline V lookup: CDR1 SGHRS, CDR2 YFSETQ. CDR3 protein: CASRSRNEQFF. The CDR3 DNA follows: TGCGCCAGCAGATCTCGCAATGAGCAGTTCTTC.

This chain links TRBV2 with TRBJ1-5; no reliable D call. The germline CDR1 and CDR2 sequences are SNHLY and FYNNEI. The V end lost 1 base, the J end lost 2 bases, and 6 bases lay between the germline ends. This CDR3 comprises 14 residues. The CDR3 loop is CASSEGWGNQPQHF. The CDR3, as DNA: TGTGCCAGCAGTGAAGGATGGGGCAATCAGCCCCAGCATTTT. Supplemented by reference TRBV2 and TRBJ1-5, the full variable domain reads EPEVTQTPSHQVTQMGQEVILRCVPISNHLYFYWYRQILGQKVEFLVSFYNNEISEKSEIFDDQFSVERPDGSNFTLKIRSTKLEDSAMYFCASSEGWGNQPQHFGDGTRLSIL.

This clonotype came up once. The chain employs TRBV3-1 and TRBJ2-1; perhaps TRBD1 as D (6 bases). This CDR3 is 16 amino acids long. Between the trimmed V and J ends, which lost 0 bases and 9 bases, there was a span of 18 bases. Germline values: CDR1 LGHDT, CDR2 YNNKEL (reference sequence). CDR3 sequence (DNA): TGTGCCAGCAGCCAAGATCACGGCAGGGGTATGGGTGAGCAGTTCTTC. This gives the protein CASSQDHGRGMGEQFF.

This chain links TRBV3-1 with TRBJ2-5; TRBD1 aligns across 7 bases. The V gene's germline CDR1 is LGHDT and CDR2 YNNKEL (reference sequence). Losses at the gene ends were 4 bases for V and 3 bases for J; bases not matched to a gene: 5. This CDR3 contains 14 residues. This chain's CDR3 is CASSPSGTEETQYF. For the CDR3, the DNA is TGTGCCAGCAGCCCCTCCGGGACAGAAGAGACCCAGTACTTC.

This clonotype was counted only a few times. The gene calls are TRBV6-5 and TRBJ2-1; D may correspond to TRBD1 or TRBD2 (5 bases each). Germline values: CDR1 MNHEY, CDR2 SVGAGI. This CDR3 is 13 amino acids long. Between the trimmed V and J ends, which lost 0 bases and 7 bases, there was a span of 7 bases. The CDR3 bases are TGTGCCAGCAGTTACTCGTGGGGGAATGAGCAGTTCTTC. Protein product: CASSYSWGNEQFF.

This clonotype was detected only a few times. The chain employs TRBV12-3 or TRBV12-4 and TRBJ2-1; 10 nucleotides agree with TRBD2. V lost 5 bases to trimming and J lost 7 bases; unmatched junction nucleotides: 11. This CDR3 contains 16 residues. Here the CDR3 reads CASSPNIAGGVNEQFF. CDR3 coding DNA: TGTGCCAGCAGTCCCAACATAGCGGGAGGCGTAAATGAGCAGTTCTTC.

This clonotype has a handful of counts. The chain links TRBV27 to TRBJ2-7; the D is unclear. Trimming took off 2 bases at V and 5 bases at J, with 16 bases between the two ends. Germline-derived CDR1 and CDR2 are MNHEY and SMNVEV (reference sequence). This CDR3 comprises 15 residues. The CDR3 spells CASSLGTRGMDEQYV. The CDR3 DNA reads TGTGCCAGCAGTTTAGGTACAAGAGGCATGGACGAGCAGTACGTC.

V and J are TRBV5-1 and TRBJ2-5; tentatively, D is TRBD1 (6 bases). This CDR3 has 13 amino acids. Germline CDR1 and CDR2: SGHRS and YFSETQ. V was cut by 3 bases and J by 4 bases, with 10 bases left in between. This CDR3 reads CASSSGQSETQYF. The CDR3 nucleotides are TGCGCCAGCAGCTCCGGACAGTCAGAGACCCAGTACTTC.

This rearrangement joins TRBV7-2 to TRBJ2-4; D gene ambiguous. This CDR3 spans 15 amino acids. The germline V gene encodes CDR1 SGHTA and CDR2 FQGNSA. V lost 5 bases and J lost 2, with 13 bases in between. In nucleotides, the CDR3 is TGTGCCAGCAGCCTACCAACAGACTCCAAAAACATTCAGTACTTC. This translates into CASSLPTDSKNIQYF.

The genes are TRBV7-8 and TRBJ2-7, with 10 bases identical to TRBD2. This CDR3 has 18 amino acids. V lost 1 base to trimming and J lost 6 bases; unmatched junction nucleotides: 15. The germline gives CDR1 SGHVS, CDR2 FQNEAQ. CDR3: CASSLGGPVASGSPEQYF. In DNA form, the CDR3 reads TGTGCCAGCAGCTTAGGGGGGCCGGTGGCTAGCGGGAGCCCCGAGCAGTACTTC.

The CDR3 sequence: CAISESTYRLASQETQYF. The CDR3 DNA is TGTGCCATCAGTGAGTCGACTTATAGACTAGCGTCGCAAGAGACCCAGTACTTC. This chain links TRBV10-3 with TRBJ2-5; 8 nucleotides match TRBD2. Per germline, CDR1 ENHRY and CDR2 SYGVKD. This CDR3 contains 18 residues. Trimming removed 0 bases from V and 2 bases from J; junction bases left unmatched: 11.

There are a few counts of this clonotype. The chain uses TRBV12-3 or TRBV12-4 and TRBJ1-1, with unresolved D. The CDR3 is made up of 12 amino acids. The V end lost 6 bases, the J end lost 5 bases, and 10 bases lay between the germline ends. Here the CDR3 DNA reads TGTGCCAGCAGCGTCCGGGAGACTGAAGCTTTCTTT. Translation: CASSVRETEAFF.

The rearrangement links TRBV9 to TRBJ2-1; TRBD2 matches at 10 bases. The CDR3 runs 16 residues. Germline CDR1 SGDLS, CDR2 YYNGEE. The V segment lost 3 bases and the J segment 4 bases; nucleotides outside the gene matches: 7. The CDR3 bases are TGTGCCAGCAGCGCCGGGGGACTAGCGCCGTACAATGAGCAGTTCTTC. This encodes CASSAGGLAPYNEQFF.

V is TRBV10-3 and J is TRBJ2-3, with unresolved D. In germline, CDR1 is ENHRY, CDR2 SYGVKD. The CDR3 runs 16 residues. Deletions cut 0 bases from V and 4 bases from J, with 14 bases between. The CDR3 loop reads CAISESGVGSADTQYF. CDR3 nucleotide sequence: TGTGCCATCAGTGAGTCAGGAGTAGGAAGCGCAGATACGCAGTATTTT.

Only a few counts were recorded for this clonotype. The chain combines TRBV7-9 with TRBJ2-5; TRBD1 agrees at 8 bases. Germline V gene lookup returns CDR1 SEHNR and CDR2 FQNEAQ (reference sequence). The CDR3 loop spans 14 amino acids. Losses at the gene ends were 7 bases for V and 1 base for J; bases not matched to a gene: 5. Here the CDR3 reads CASTKDRAQETQYF. The CDR3 coding sequence is TGTGCCAGCACCAAGGACAGGGCCCAAGAGACCCAGTACTTC.

The chain recombines TRBV6-1 with TRBJ2-1, with TRBD1 as a possible D gene (6 bases). The CDR3 is 15 residues long. The germline gives CDR1 MNHNS, CDR2 SASEGT. Between the trimmed V and J ends, which lost 2 bases and 11 bases, there was a span of 19 bases. The CDR3 region is CASSERGGFPSQQFF. In DNA form, the CDR3 reads TGTGCCAGCAGTGAACGAGGGGGATTCCCTAGCCAGCAGTTCTTC.

This clonotype appeared a few times. This chain joins TRBV20-1 and TRBJ2-7, with TRBD2 identical over 12 bases. The germline gives CDR1 DFQATT, CDR2 SNEGSKA (reference sequence). The CDR3 extends over 18 amino acids. V gave up 3 bases and J gave up 0 bases; unmatched junction bases: 12. The CDR3 DNA follows: TGCAGTGCTAGCCCTCGAGTAACTAGCGGGAGGAGCTCCTACGAGCAGTACTTC. Its translation is CSASPRVTSGRSSYEQYF.

The gene calls are TRBV19 and TRBJ2-3, with D maybe TRBD2 (5 bases). The germline gives CDR1 LNHDA, CDR2 SQIVND (reference sequence). The CDR3 sequence is 14 residues long. V was pared by 5 bases and J by 0 bases, with 9 bases between. In DNA form, the CDR3 reads TGTGCCAGTAGTGACTACCCTAGCACAGATACGCAGTATTTT. Translation: CASSDYPSTDTQYF.

This clonotype was seen ten or more times. This rearrangement joins TRBV20-1 to TRBJ2-2, with D possibly called TRBD1 or TRBD2 (5 bases each). V was cut by 6 bases and J by 0 bases, with 11 bases left in between. The CDR3 sequence is 14 residues long. Germline loops: CDR1 DFQATT, CDR2 SNEGSKA (reference sequence). The CDR3 region is CSASGPPNTGELFF. Here the CDR3 DNA reads TGCAGTGCCTCGGGACCTCCGAACACCGGGGAGCTGTTTTTT.

This clonotype appeared a few times. V usage is TRBV12-3 or TRBV12-4 and J usage is TRBJ2-2, with D hard to call. The CDR3 covers 15 residues. V dropped 5 bases and J dropped 4 bases, with 14 bases sitting between them. Here the CDR3 DNA reads TGTGCCAGCAGTAAGGACCCCCTTAGCACCGGGGAGCTGTTTTTT. This gives the protein CASSKDPLSTGELFF.

The J gene is TRBJ2-7, the V gene TRBV10-2; D perhaps matches TRBD2 (5 bases). V was clipped by 3 bases and J by 3 bases, with 12 bases between them. There are 14 residues in the CDR3. CDR1 WSHSY and CDR2 SAAADI come from the germline V gene. DNA for the CDR3: TGCGCCAGCAGTGACCGGGGTCGTAGCTACGAGCAGTACTTC. Translating it yields CASSDRGRSYEQYF.

This chain joins TRBV7-9 and TRBJ2-1; no firm D call. V lost 6 bases and J lost 1, with 10 bases in between. The CDR3 covers 14 residues. Germline V gene data show CDR1 as SEHNR and CDR2 as FQNEAQ (reference sequence). CDR3 sequence: CASRSGPSYNEQFF. DNA for the CDR3: TGTGCCAGCAGATCAGGACCGTCCTACAATGAGCAGTTCTTC.

The rearrangement uses TRBV20-1 and TRBJ1-5; D possibly corresponds to TRBD1 (5 bases). The length of the CDR3 is 17 residues. V was trimmed by 0 bases and J by 6 bases, leaving 21 bases between them. Germline V gene lookup returns CDR1 DFQATT and CDR2 SNEGSKA (reference sequence). CDR3 residues: CSARDGRVALQGQPQHF. The CDR3 DNA sequence: TGCAGTGCTAGAGATGGCAGGGTTGCTCTGCAAGGTCAGCCCCAGCATTTT.

V and J are TRBV20-1 and TRBJ2-3, with 8 bases matching TRBD2. The CDR3 consists of 14 residues. V shed 5 bases, J shed 2 bases, and the junction held 6 bases outside the gene matches. Germline values: CDR1 DFQATT, CDR2 SNEGSKA (reference sequence). CDR3 region: CSAFTGGTTDTQYF. CDR3 in DNA: TGCAGTGCTTTTACGGGAGGGACCACAGATACGCAGTATTTT.

The V gene is TRBV29-1, the J gene TRBJ1-1; 9 positions agree with TRBD1. Germline V gives CDR1 SQVTM, CDR2 ANQGSEA. The CDR3 extends over 12 amino acids. With 7 bases clipped from V and 3 bases from J, the junction kept 3 bases outside the gene matches. CDR3 sequence (DNA): TGCAGCGGTCGGACAGGGGACACTGAAGCTTTCTTT. It codes for CSGRTGDTEAFF.

The chain links TRBV15 to TRBJ2-3; possible D gene TRBD2, 6 bases. Germline CDR1 and CDR2: LNHNV and YYDKDF (reference sequence). CDR3 length equals 17 residues. The V end was cut by 1 base, the J end by 0 bases, with 14 bases between. In DNA form, the CDR3 reads TGTGCCACCAGCAGAGCGGTATCAGGGACTAGCACAGATACGCAGTATTTT. Amino acid sequence: CATSRAVSGTSTDTQYF. Full variable domain (rest looked up from reference TRBV15 and TRBJ2-3): DAMVIQNPRYQVTQFGKPVTLSCSQTLNHNVMYWYQQKSSQAPKLLFHYYDKDFNNEADTPDNFQSRRPNTSFCFLDIRSPGLGDTAMYLCATSRAVSGTSTDTQYFGPGTRLTVL.

The V call is TRBV7-9, the J call TRBJ2-7; TRBD2 agrees at 7 bases. Germline CDR1 reads SEHNR; CDR2 reads FQNEAQ (reference sequence). This CDR3 spans 13 amino acids. V was pared by 5 bases and J by 5 bases, with 6 bases of the junction left unmatched. The CDR3 DNA is TGTGCCAGCAGCCCAACTAGCGCCCACGAGCAGTACTTC. Translated: CASSPTSAHEQYF.